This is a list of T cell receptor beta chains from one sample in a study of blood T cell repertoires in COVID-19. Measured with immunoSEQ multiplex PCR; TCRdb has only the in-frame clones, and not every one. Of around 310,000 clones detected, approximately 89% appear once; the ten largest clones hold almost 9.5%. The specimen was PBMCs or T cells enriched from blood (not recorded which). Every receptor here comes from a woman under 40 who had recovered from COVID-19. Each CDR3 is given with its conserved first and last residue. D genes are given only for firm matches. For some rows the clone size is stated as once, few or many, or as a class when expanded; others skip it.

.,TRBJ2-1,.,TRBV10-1,TGCGCCAGCAGTGAGTCGGGCAGGGGCTACAATGAGCAGTTCTTC,CASSESGRGYNEQFF
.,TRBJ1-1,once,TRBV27,TGTGCCAGCAGTTTATCAGGGCACGCGGGGACTGAAGCTTTCTTT,CASSLSGHAGTEAFF
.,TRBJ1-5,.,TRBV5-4,TGTGCCAGCTCCAGGGGAGTCAATCAGCCCCAGCATTTT,CASSRGVNQPQHF
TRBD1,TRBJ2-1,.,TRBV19,TGTGCCAGTAGTACCCCACGACAGGGGGGATACAATGAGCAGTTCTTC,CASSTPRQGGYNEQFF
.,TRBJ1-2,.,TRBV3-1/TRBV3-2,TGTGCCAGCAGCCAAGGTTCAGCTAACTATGGCTACACCTTC,CASSQGSANYGYTF
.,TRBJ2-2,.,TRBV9,TGTGCCAGCAGCGTAGCTAGCGTTGCCGGGGAGCTGTTTTTT,CASSVASVAGELFF
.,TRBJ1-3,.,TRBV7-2,TGTGCCAGCAGCTTTGACAGCTCTGGAAACACCATATATTTT,CASSFDSSGNTIYF
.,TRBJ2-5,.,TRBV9,TGTGCCAGCAGCGTAGCTGTGGGAGGGGGACAAGAGACCCAGTACTTC,CASSVAVGGGQETQYF
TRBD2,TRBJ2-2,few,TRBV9,TGTGCCAGCAGCGTAGTCGGGACTAGCGGGTACACCGGGGAGCTGTTTTTT,CASSVVGTSGYTGELFF
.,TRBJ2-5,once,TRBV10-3,TGTGCCATCAGTGGAAGGCGGGAATGGGAGACCCAGTACTTC,CAISGRREWETQYF
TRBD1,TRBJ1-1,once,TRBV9,TGTGCCAGCACCGGACAGGGGAGCACTGAAGCTTTCTTT,CASTGQGSTEAFF
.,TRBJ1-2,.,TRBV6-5,TGTGCCAGCAGTTACACCCCCGAGGCTGGCTACACCTTC,CASSYTPEAGYTF
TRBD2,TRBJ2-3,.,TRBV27,TGTGCCAGCAGTTTAGGAGCGGGAGGTTCTAAGACGCAGTATTTT,CASSLGAGGSKTQYF
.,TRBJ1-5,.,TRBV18,TGTGCCAGCTCAGGGGAAGAAGGGGTCCATCAGCCCCAGCATTTT,CASSGEEGVHQPQHF
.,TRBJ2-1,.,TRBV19,TGTGCCAGTAGCCTCCCGCTGGGGGGATCCTACAATGAGCAGTTCTTC,CASSLPLGGSYNEQFF
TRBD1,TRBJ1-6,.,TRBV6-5,TGTGCCAGCGGCAAGGGACAGGGGGAGGACTTT,CASGKGQGEDF
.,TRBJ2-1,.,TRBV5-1,TGCGCCAGCATCGGAACAGCACCAAACTACAATGAGCAGTTCTTC,CASIGTAPNYNEQFF
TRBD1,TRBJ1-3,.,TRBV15,TGTGCCACCAGCCGGAGAGGGACAGTCTCTGGAAACACCATATATTTT,CATSRRGTVSGNTIYF
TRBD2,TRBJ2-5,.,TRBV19,TGTGCCAGTAGTACCTGGGGACTAGCGGGAGTGTCCGCCCAAGAGACCCAGTACTTC,CASSTWGLAGVSAQETQYF
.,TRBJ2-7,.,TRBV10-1,TGCGCCAGCAGTGACGCCGGGAAACTTCCCTACGAGCAGTACTTC,CASSDAGKLPYEQYF
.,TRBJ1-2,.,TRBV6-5,TGTGCCAGCAGTTACTCTGAGGGATACTATGGCTACACCTTC,CASSYSEGYYGYTF
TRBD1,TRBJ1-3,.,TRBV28,TGTGCCAGCGATAACAGGGGGACCTCTGGAAACACCATATATTTT,CASDNRGTSGNTIYF
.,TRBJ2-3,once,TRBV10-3,TGTGCCATCAGGACGACTAGTCCACTTACAGATACGCAGTATTTT,CAIRTTSPLTDTQYF
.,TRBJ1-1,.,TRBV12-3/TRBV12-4,TGTGCCAGCAGTTTTGGGCCAGGTGGTGGAGCTTTCTTT,CASSFGPGGGAFF
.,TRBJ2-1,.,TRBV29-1,TGCAGCGTTGGGGGGGGCTCTAGCGTCGCTGAGCAGTTCTTC,CSVGGGSSVAEQFF
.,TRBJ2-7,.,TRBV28,TGTGCCAGCGGACCTAGCAGCTCCTTCTACGAGCAGTACTTC,CASGPSSSFYEQYF
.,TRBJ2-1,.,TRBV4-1,TGCGCCAGCAGCCAAGGGGCCGGGAGATCCTACAATGAGCAGTTCTTC,CASSQGAGRSYNEQFF
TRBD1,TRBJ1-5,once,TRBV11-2,TGTGCCAGCAGTCGACAGGGAGGCCAGCCCCAGCATTTT,CASSRQGGQPQHF
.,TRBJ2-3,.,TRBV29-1,TGCAGCGTTCGACTAATCACAGATACGCAGTATTTT,CSVRLITDTQYF
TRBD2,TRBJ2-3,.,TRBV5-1,TGCGCCAGCAGCTACGAACTAGCGGGAGGAGATACGCAGTATTTT,CASSYELAGGDTQYF
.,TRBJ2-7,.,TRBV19,TGTGCCAGTAGTATTCAGGCGGGAACTTCCTACGAGCAGTACTTC,CASSIQAGTSYEQYF
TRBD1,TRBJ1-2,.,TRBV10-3,TGTGCCTCGGGGGAGGGGACAGGGCGGTATGGCTACACCTTC,CASGEGTGRYGYTF
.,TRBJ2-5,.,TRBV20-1,TGCAGTGCTGACTACGGGGAGACCCAGTACTTC,CSADYGETQYF
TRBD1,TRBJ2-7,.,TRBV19,TGTGCCACCCGCAGGGGGGGACAGGGCTACGAGCAGTACTTC,CATRRGGQGYEQYF
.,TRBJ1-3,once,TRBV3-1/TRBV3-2,TGTGCCAGCAAAGAAGGAGGTCTCTTGAACACCATATATTTT,CASKEGGLLNTIYF
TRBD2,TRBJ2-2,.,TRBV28,TGTGCCAGCAGGCCGGTCGGTGCGGGAGCAGCCGGGGAGCTGTTTTTT,CASRPVGAGAAGELFF